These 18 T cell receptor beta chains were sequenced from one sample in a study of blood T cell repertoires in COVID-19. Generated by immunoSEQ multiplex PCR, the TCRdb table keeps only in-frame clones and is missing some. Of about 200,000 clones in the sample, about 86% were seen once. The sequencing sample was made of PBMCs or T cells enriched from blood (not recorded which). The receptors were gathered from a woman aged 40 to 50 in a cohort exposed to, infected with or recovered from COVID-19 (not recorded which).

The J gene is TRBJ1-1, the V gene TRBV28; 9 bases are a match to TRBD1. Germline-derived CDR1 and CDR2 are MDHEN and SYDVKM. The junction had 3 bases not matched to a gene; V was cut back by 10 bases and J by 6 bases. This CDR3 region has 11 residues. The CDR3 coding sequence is TGTGCCACCAGACAGGGGGCTGAAGCTTTCTTT. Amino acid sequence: CATRQGAEAFF.

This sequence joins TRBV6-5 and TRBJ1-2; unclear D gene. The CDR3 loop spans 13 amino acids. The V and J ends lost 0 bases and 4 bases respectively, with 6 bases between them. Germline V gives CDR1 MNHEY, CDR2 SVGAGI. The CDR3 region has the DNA TGTGCCAGCAGTTACTCTACAGCCTATGGCTACACCTTC. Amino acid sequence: CASSYSTAYGYTF.

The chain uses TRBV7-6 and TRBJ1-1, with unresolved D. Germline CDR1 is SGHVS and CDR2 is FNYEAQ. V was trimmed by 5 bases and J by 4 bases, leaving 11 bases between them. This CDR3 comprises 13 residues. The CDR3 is CASSPGSRTEAFF. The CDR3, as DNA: TGTGCCAGCAGCCCGGGGAGCCGCACTGAAGCTTTCTTT.

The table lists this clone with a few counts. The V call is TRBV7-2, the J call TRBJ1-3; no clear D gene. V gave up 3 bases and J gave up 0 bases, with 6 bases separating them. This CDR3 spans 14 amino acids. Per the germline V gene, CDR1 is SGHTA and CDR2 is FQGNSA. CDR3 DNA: TGTGCCAGCAGCTTCTCGAGCTCTGGAAACACCATATATTTT. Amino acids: CASSFSSSGNTIYF. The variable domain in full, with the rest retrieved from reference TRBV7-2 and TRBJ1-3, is GAGVSQSPSNKVTEKGKDVELRCDPISGHTALYWYRQSLGQGLEFLIYFQGNSAPDKSGLPSDRFSAERTGGSVSTLTIQRTQQEDSAVYLCASSFSSSGNTIYFGEGSWLTVV.

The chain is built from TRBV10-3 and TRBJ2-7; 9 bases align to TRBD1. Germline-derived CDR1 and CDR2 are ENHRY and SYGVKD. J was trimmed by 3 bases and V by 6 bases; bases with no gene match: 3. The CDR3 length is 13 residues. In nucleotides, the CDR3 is TGTGCCATCAGCGCGGGACAGGGCTACGAGCAGTACTTC. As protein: CAISAGQGYEQYF.

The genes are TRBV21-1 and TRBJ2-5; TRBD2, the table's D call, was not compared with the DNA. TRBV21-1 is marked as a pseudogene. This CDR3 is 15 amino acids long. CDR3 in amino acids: CAIPGTTTGASTQYF. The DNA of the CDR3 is TGTGCCATCCCCGGGACTACGACGGGGGCCTCGACCCAGTACTTC.

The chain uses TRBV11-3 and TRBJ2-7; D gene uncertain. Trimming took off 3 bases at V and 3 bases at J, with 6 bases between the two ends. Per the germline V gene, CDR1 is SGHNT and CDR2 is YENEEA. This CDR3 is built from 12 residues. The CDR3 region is CASSFPGYEQYF. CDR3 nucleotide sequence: TGTGCCAGCAGCTTTCCCGGCTACGAGCAGTACTTC. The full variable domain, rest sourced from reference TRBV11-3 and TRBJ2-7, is EAGVVQSPRYKIIEKKQPVAFWCNPISGHNTLYWYLQNLGQGPELLIRYENEEAVDDSQLPKDRFSAERLKGVDSTLKIQPAELGDSAVYLCASSFPGYEQYFGPGTRLTVT.

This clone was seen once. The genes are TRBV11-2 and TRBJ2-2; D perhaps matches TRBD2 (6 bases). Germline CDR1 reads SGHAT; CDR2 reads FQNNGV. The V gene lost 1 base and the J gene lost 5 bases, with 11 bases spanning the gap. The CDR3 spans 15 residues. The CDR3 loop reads CASSLAAGRTGELFF. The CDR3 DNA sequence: TGTGCCAGCAGCTTAGCTGCGGGGCGGACCGGGGAGCTGTTTTTT.

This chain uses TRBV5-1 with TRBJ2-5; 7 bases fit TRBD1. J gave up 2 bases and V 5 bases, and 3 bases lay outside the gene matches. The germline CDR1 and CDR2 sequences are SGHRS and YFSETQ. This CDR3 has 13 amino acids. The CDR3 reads CASRGDSQETQYF. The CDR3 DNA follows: TGCGCCAGCAGAGGGGACAGTCAAGAGACCCAGTACTTC.

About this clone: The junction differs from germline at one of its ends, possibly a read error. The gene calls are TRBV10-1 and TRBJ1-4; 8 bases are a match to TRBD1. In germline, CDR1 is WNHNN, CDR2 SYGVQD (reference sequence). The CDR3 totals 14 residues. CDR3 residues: CASGDRGINEKLFF. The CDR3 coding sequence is TGCGCCAGCGGTGACAGGGGAATTAATGAAAAACTGTTTTTT.

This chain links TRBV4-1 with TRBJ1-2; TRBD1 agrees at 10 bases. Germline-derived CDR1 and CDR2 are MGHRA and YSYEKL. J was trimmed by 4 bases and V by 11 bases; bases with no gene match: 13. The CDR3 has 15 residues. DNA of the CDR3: TGCGCCCGAATCTATAGACAGGGGGCTGGCTATGGCTACACCTTC. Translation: CARIYRQGAGYGYTF.

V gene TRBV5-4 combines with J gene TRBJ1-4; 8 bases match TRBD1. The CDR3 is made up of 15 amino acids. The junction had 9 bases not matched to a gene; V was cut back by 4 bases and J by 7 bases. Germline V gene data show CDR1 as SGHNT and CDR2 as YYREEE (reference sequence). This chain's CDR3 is CASSQTGQGSEKLFF. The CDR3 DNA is TGTGCCAGCAGCCAAACTGGACAGGGAAGTGAAAAACTGTTTTTT.

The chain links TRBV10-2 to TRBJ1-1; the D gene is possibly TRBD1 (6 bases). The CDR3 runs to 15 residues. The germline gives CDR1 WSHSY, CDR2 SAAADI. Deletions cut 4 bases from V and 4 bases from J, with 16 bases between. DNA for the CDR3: TGCGCCAGCAGTGGTTTTGGGGGCTTTGGCACTGAAGCTTTCTTT. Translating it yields CASSGFGGFGTEAFF.

The CDR3 nucleotides are TGTGCCAGCAGCGAGACAGGGGGGGATGAGCAGTTCTTC. This gives the protein CASSETGGDEQFF. The chain couples TRBV7-9 to TRBJ2-1, with TRBD1 matching 9 bases. CDR3 length: 13 residues. Trimming cost V 5 bases and J 8 bases; bases outside gene matches: 4. CDR1 and CDR2 from the germline V gene are SEHNR and FQNEAQ (reference sequence). The full variable domain, in which reference TRBV7-9 and TRBJ2-1 provide the parts outside the CDR3, is DTGVSQNPRHKITKRGQNVTFRCDPISEHNRLYWYRQTLGQGPEFLTYFQNEAQLEKSRLLSDRFSAERPKGSFSTLEIQRTEQGDSAMYLCASSETGGDEQFFGPGTRLTVL.

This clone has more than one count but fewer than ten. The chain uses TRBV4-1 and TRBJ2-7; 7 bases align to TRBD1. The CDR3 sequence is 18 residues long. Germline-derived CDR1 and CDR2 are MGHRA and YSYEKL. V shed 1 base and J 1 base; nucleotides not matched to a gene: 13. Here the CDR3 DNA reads TGCGCCAGCAGCCAAGTCGTTTCACAGGGGAGTTTTTCCTACGAGCAGTACTTC. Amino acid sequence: CASSQVVSQGSFSYEQYF.

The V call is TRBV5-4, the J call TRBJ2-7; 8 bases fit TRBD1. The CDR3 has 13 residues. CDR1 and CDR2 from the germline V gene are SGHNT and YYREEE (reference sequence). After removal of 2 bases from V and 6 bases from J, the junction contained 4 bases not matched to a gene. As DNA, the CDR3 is TGTGCCAGCAGCTTCTTTACAGGGGGCGAGCAGTACTTC. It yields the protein CASSFFTGGEQYF. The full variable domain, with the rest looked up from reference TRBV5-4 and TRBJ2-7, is ETGVTQSPTHLIKTRGQQVTLRCSSQSGHNTVSWYQQALGQGPQFIFQYYREEENGRGNFPPRFSGLQFPNYSSELNVNALELDDSALYLCASSFFTGGEQYFGPGTRLTVT.

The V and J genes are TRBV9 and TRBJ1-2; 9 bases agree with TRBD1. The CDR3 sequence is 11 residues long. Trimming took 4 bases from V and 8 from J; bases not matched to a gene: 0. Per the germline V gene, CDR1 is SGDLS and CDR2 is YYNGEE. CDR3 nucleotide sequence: TGTGCCAGCAGCACAGGGGGCGGCTACACCTTC. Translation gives CASSTGGGYTF.

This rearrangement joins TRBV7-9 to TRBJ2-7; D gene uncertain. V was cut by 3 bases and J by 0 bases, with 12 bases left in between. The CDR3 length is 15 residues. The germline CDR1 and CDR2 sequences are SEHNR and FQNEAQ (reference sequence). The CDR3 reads CASSFPQTSSYEQYF. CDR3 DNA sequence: TGTGCCAGCAGCTTCCCACAGACGAGCTCCTACGAGCAGTACTTC.